These 7 T cell receptor beta chains came from one sample sequenced in a study of blood T cell repertoires in COVID-19. Data came from immunoSEQ multiplex PCR; TCRdb stores just in-frame clones and leaves some out. The repertoire consists of tens of thousands of clones, with approximately 93% occurring once and the leading ten covering about 3%. Material for sequencing was peripheral blood. The source of these receptors is a man aged 65 to 85 with active COVID-19.

The V and J genes are TRBV5-1 and TRBJ2-7, with 7 nucleotides matching TRBD2. In germline, CDR1 is SGHRS, CDR2 YFSETQ. This CDR3 spans 15 amino acids. Trimming cost V 0 bases and J 1 base; bases outside gene matches: 4. CDR3 protein: CASSLVSGGSYEQYF. Here the CDR3 DNA reads TGCGCCAGCAGCTTGGTGTCGGGGGGTTCCTACGAGCAGTACTTC.

The chain recombines TRBV6-6 with TRBJ2-1; 7 nucleotides agree with TRBD1. V lost 7 bases to trimming and J lost 2 bases; unmatched junction nucleotides: 8. The germline CDR1 and CDR2 sequences are MNHNY and SVGAGI (reference sequence). The CDR3 spans 15 residues. This CDR3 is CASKKGTATYNEQFF. The DNA of the CDR3 is TGTGCCAGCAAGAAAGGGACAGCTACCTACAATGAGCAGTTCTTC.

The genes are TRBV6-6 and TRBJ2-7; TRBD1 might be the D (5 bases). CDR3 length equals 15 residues. The V and J ends lost 7 bases and 3 bases respectively, with 19 bases between them. The germline CDR1 and CDR2 sequences are MNHNY and SVGAGI (reference sequence). The CDR3 loop reads CASTQGQGLSYEQYV. The CDR3 DNA reads TGTGCCAGCACTCAAGGGCAGGGCCTGAGCTACGAGCAGTACGTC.

This chain uses TRBV5-4 with TRBJ1-1; D possibly corresponds to TRBD1 (6 bases). V dropped 3 bases and J dropped 5 bases, with 14 bases sitting between them. CDR3 length: 14 residues. Germline CDR1 is SGHNT and CDR2 is YYREEE (reference sequence). Here the CDR3 DNA reads TGTGCCAGCAGCTCAGGGGTGTCGGGGACTGAAGCTTTCTTT. Protein: CASSSGVSGTEAFF.

The CDR3 loop is CASSSTGGKKLLGNEQFF. The CDR3 DNA reads as TGTGCCAGCAGCTCAACGGGGGGGAAGAAACTTTTAGGGAATGAGCAGTTCTTC. The chain uses TRBV7-6 and TRBJ2-1, with TRBD2 matching over 8 bases. The J segment lost 7 bases and the V segment lost 4 bases, leaving 18 bases of the junction unmatched. Looked up from germline, CDR1 is SGHVS and CDR2 is FNYEAQ. This CDR3 is built from 18 residues.

The V and J genes are TRBV4-3 and TRBJ2-3, with 7 bases that match TRBD2. Germline CDR1 LGHNA, CDR2 YSLEER. The CDR3 runs to 17 residues. V lost 0 bases and J lost 2; bases outside the gene matches: 8. The CDR3 region is CASSQDRAGVNTDTQYF. CDR3 nucleotide sequence: TGCGCCAGCAGCCAAGATAGGGCGGGGGTAAACACAGATACGCAGTATTTT.

The chain employs TRBV7-9 and TRBJ1-2; D call uncertain. The CDR3 spans 16 residues. Germline values: CDR1 SEHNR, CDR2 FQNEAQ (reference sequence). Trimming left V 3 bases short and J 1 base short, with 15 bases between. CDR3 loop: CASSFLGGSYNYGYTF. CDR3 bases: TGTGCCAGCAGCTTCCTGGGAGGGAGTTATAACTATGGCTACACCTTC.